The rows below give T cell receptor beta chains drawn from one sample of a study of human thymus T cells. TCRdb's table, derived via immunoSEQ multiplex PCR, lists solely in-frame clones and lacks some. The sample includes approximately 40,000 clones, 94% of them seen just once. Sequencing was carried out using blood. Receptors were obtained from a boy under three years old with a congenital heart defect but otherwise immunologically healthy. Each CDR3 is given with its conserved first and last residue. Each record gives: J gene, D gene, CDR3 length, clone size, V gene, CDR3 DNA, CDR3 protein. A D gene is named only where the DNA matches it firmly. The listing skips clone size in some rows; elsewhere it reads once, few, many or a size class.

>TRBJ2-7|.|11|.|TRBV6-5
TGTGCCAGCAGATCTCTGTACGAGCAGTACTTC
CASRSLYEQYF
>TRBJ2-5|.|14|.|TRBV10-2
TGCGCCAGCAGTGAGTCCGCAGGGCAAGAGACCCAGTACTTC
CASSESAGQETQYF
>TRBJ1-2|.|14|.|TRBV4-1
TGCGCCAGCAGCCGTACGACGGCCTCGGATGGCTACACCTTC
CASSRTTASDGYTF
>TRBJ2-5|.|14|.|TRBV5-1
TGCGCCAGCAGCTTGGACGGGGCCCGGGAGACCCAGTACTTC
CASSLDGARETQYF
>TRBJ1-2|.|14|.|TRBV7-2
TGTGCCAGCAGCTTAGGGGGCGAGCTAAGAGGCTACACCTTC
CASSLGGELRGYTF
>TRBJ1-2|TRBD1|16|.|TRBV9
TGTGCCAGCAGCCTAACCCGACAGGGGAATAACTATGGCTACACCTTC
CASSLTRQGNNYGYTF
>TRBJ2-7|TRBD2|13|.|TRBV7-2
TGTGCCAGCAGCTTAGCGGGGGGGAACGAGCAGTACTTC
CASSLAGGNEQYF
>TRBJ2-3|.|16|.|TRBV4-3
TGCGCCAGCAGCCTTGCCCCTATTGGGGGGACAGATACGCAGTATTTT
CASSLAPIGGTDTQYF
>TRBJ1-2|.|15|.|TRBV6-5
TGTGCCAGCAGTTACAGGTTGCAGGGCACCTATGGCTACACCTTC
CASSYRLQGTYGYTF
>TRBJ2-2|TRBD1|15|.|TRBV7-6
TGTGCCAGCAGCCCTCGACAGGGTGGCACCGGGGAGCTGTTTTTT
CASSPRQGGTGELFF
>TRBJ2-5|.|12|once|TRBV4-1
TGCGCCAGCAGCCGGGGGGCCGAGACCCAGTACTTC
CASSRGAETQYF
>TRBJ1-2|TRBD1|13|.|TRBV28
TGTGCCAGGACGAGGGGGCGCGACTATGGCTACACCTTC
CARTRGRDYGYTF
>TRBJ1-5|.|17|.|TRBV6-1
TGTGCCAGCACTGAAGGGGGACCCCCGAGAGGCAATCAGCCCCAGCATTTT
CASTEGGPPRGNQPQHF
>TRBJ2-7|TRBD2|14|.|TRBV28
TGTGCCAGCAGTGTAGCGGGATCGACCTACGAGCAGTACTTC
CASSVAGSTYEQYF
>TRBJ1-1|TRBD1|14|.|TRBV5-1
TGCGCCAGCAGCTTCCGACAGGGGGACACTGAAGCTTTCTTT
CASSFRQGDTEAFF
>TRBJ1-1|.|15|.|TRBV6-5
TGTGCCAGCAGTTACTCGTTAGGGGGGGACACTGAAGCTTTCTTT
CASSYSLGGDTEAFF
>TRBJ2-1|TRBD2|17|.|TRBV4-2
TGTGCCAGCAGCCAAGCGGAGCTAGCGGGGGGGCACAATGAGCAGTTCTTC
CASSQAELAGGHNEQFF
>TRBJ2-2|TRBD2|13|.|TRBV6-5
TGTGCCAGCAGTTCGGGACTAGCGGGGGAGCTGTTTTTT
CASSSGLAGELFF
>TRBJ2-1|TRBD2|16|.|TRBV27
TGTGCCAGCAGTTCACTAGCGGGGGGTTCCTACAATGAGCAGTTCTTC
CASSSLAGGSYNEQFF
>TRBJ1-3|TRBD1|13|.|TRBV29-1
TGCAGCGTTGTCAGGGGGAGCGGAAACACCATATATTTT
CSVVRGSGNTIYF
>TRBJ1-2|TRBD1|15|once|TRBV28
TGTGCCAGCAGTTTAGAAGTCAGGGGGTACTATGGCTACACCTTC
CASSLEVRGYYGYTF
>TRBJ1-2|TRBD1|16|.|TRBV4-3
TGCGCCAGCAGCCAATTCCAAGGGACAGGGCCTTATGGCTACACCTTC
CASSQFQGTGPYGYTF
>TRBJ1-1|.|13|.|TRBV6-1
TGTGCCAGCAGTGAAGCGGGGTATACTGAAGCTTTCTTT
CASSEAGYTEAFF
>TRBJ1-4|.|15|.|TRBV5-8
TGTGCCAGCAGACCAGGGGAGAGGACTAATGAAAAACTGTTTTTT
CASRPGERTNEKLFF
>TRBJ2-3|TRBD2|13|.|TRBV7-7
TGTGCTAGCAGCTTAGCGGGGGCAGATACGCAGTATTTT
CASSLAGADTQYF
>TRBJ2-7|.|14|.|TRBV4-3
TGCGCCAGCAGCGTGACTAGAATGTCTTACGAGCAGTACTTC
CASSVTRMSYEQYF
>TRBJ1-2|TRBD1|16|.|TRBV5-6
TGTGCCAGCAGCTTCGGGACAGGGTCTCCTAACTATGGCTACACCTTC
CASSFGTGSPNYGYTF
>TRBJ2-5|.|12|once|TRBV7-2
TGTGCCAGCAGCTTAGAGATGCAGACCCAGTACTTC
CASSLEMQTQYF
>TRBJ1-3|.|14|.|TRBV30
TGTGCCTGCACGGGACTTCACTCTGGAAACACCATATATTTT
CACTGLHSGNTIYF
>TRBJ2-3|.|14|.|TRBV7-2
TGTGCCAGCAGCTTAGACGTCGGGGGCCGAACGCAGTATTTT
CASSLDVGGRTQYF
>TRBJ1-1|.|14|.|TRBV29-1
TGCAGCGTTGCCCCCCGACTAGGGAACACTGAAGCTTTCTTT
CSVAPRLGNTEAFF
>TRBJ2-3|.|14|.|TRBV27
TGTGCCAGCAGTTTGGTTGGGGACACAGATACGCAGTATTTT
CASSLVGDTDTQYF
>TRBJ2-7|TRBD2|15|.|TRBV28
TGTGCCAGCAGTCCTCTCAGGGAGGGATCTACAGAGCAGTACTTC
CASSPLREGSTEQYF
>TRBJ2-3|.|14|.|TRBV11-2
TGTGCCAGCAGCTTCCATGAGGGAACAGATACGCAGTATTTT
CASSFHEGTDTQYF